Below, 21 T cell receptor beta chains from the same sample are listed, as sequenced in a study of somatic mutations in cytotoxic T cells in rheumatoid arthritis. Data came from immunoSEQ multiplex PCR; TCRdb stores just in-frame clones and leaves some out. The sample contains fewer than 20,000 clones, over 75% of which appear only once. The sequenced material came from CD8+ T cells sorted from blood. These receptors all come from an adult with rheumatoid arthritis.

The chain recombines TRBV12-5 with TRBJ1-5; D is unresolved. Trimming shortened V by 0 bases and J by 3 bases, and 15 bases separated the two germline ends. The CDR3 is 17 residues long. The germline CDR1 and CDR2 sequences are LGHNT and FRNRAP. In DNA, the CDR3 is TGTGCTAGTGGTTTGGTACGCTCTTGGAGGGACAATCAGCCCCAGCATTTT. This gives the protein CASGLVRSWRDNQPQHF.

V usage is TRBV4-1 and J usage is TRBJ2-2; TRBD2 is a possible D gene (5 bases). Trimming took off 4 bases at V and 8 bases at J, with 17 bases between the two ends. CDR1 is MGHRA, CDR2 YSYEKL, per germline. The CDR3 has 15 residues. DNA for the CDR3: TGCGCCAGCAGCCGAGCCCCCCGGGGTAATGGGGAGCTGTTTTTT. Translation: CASSRAPRGNGELFF.

CDR3 amino acids: CASKERGSYGYTF. The CDR3 DNA reads as TGTGCCAGCAAGGAGAGGGGGTCCTATGGCTACACCTTC. V is TRBV6-5 and J is TRBJ1-2; the D gene is possibly TRBD1 (6 bases). The germline CDR1 and CDR2 sequences are MNHEY and SVGAGI. The CDR3 totals 13 residues. V was clipped by 7 bases and J by 4 bases, with 13 bases between them.

The chain recombines TRBV4-1 with TRBJ2-7; 9 bases are a match to TRBD1. Germline CDR1 reads MGHRA; CDR2 reads YSYEKL. V lost 0 bases, J lost 4 bases, and 10 bases stayed unmatched. This CDR3 is built from 17 residues. CDR3 sequence reads: CASSQEDRGPILYEQYF. CDR3 in DNA: TGCGCCAGCAGCCAAGAGGACAGGGGTCCTATTTTGTACGAGCAGTACTTC.

The V and J genes are TRBV11-1 and TRBJ2-7; 7 bases are shared with TRBD1. CDR3 length: 16 residues. Per the germline V gene, CDR1 is SGHAT and CDR2 is FQDESV (reference sequence). V lost 4 bases and J lost 7; bases outside the gene matches: 16. The CDR3 DNA sequence: TGTGCCAGCAGCTGGAATGGTGTGGCAGGGGGTCGGGAGCAGTACTTC. It translates to CASSWNGVAGGREQYF.

The chain joins TRBV4-2 to TRBJ2-3; possibly TRBD2 for D (7 bases). Trimming removed 0 bases at V and 3 bases at J, with 13 bases between. Germline CDR1 reads LGHNA; CDR2 reads YNFKEQ. CDR3 length: 16 residues. Here the CDR3 reads CASSQEGGVHTDTQYF. Written as DNA, the CDR3 is TGTGCCAGCAGCCAAGAAGGGGGGGTTCATACAGATACGCAGTATTTT.

V usage is TRBV25-1 and J usage is TRBJ1-2; perhaps TRBD1 as D (5 bases). Trimming left V 0 bases short and J 14 bases short, with 13 bases between. CDR1 is MGHDK and CDR2 is SYGVNS in the germline V gene. This CDR3 spans 12 amino acids. This chain's CDR3 is CASSEYGGPGTF. DNA of the CDR3: TGTGCCAGCAGTGAATACGGAGGGCCAGGGACCTTC.

The chain links TRBV10-2 to TRBJ1-2, with 7 bases identical to TRBD1. The trim removed 6 bases at V and 1 base at J, leaving 8 bases unmatched. CDR1 and CDR2 from the germline V gene are WSHSY and SAAADI. This CDR3 comprises 15 residues. This chain's CDR3 is CASRDLQGSNYGYTF. The CDR3 DNA follows: TGCGCCAGCAGGGATTTACAGGGGAGTAACTATGGCTACACCTTC.

This clone was seen once. V is TRBV7-2 and J is TRBJ1-5; 11 nucleotides align to TRBD1. The V gene's germline CDR1 is SGHTA and CDR2 FQGNSA. The V and J ends lost 5 bases and 0 bases, in that order; junction bases with no gene match: 6. The CDR3 extends over 17 amino acids. Here the CDR3 DNA reads TGTGCCAGCAGCCGCGGGACAGGGGGTAATAGCAATCAGCCCCAGCATTTT. Protein product: CASSRGTGGNSNQPQHF.

In DNA, the CDR3 is TGTGCCAGCCCCGGTGCAGTTAACACTGAAGCTTTCTTT. It specifies CASPGAVNTEAFF. The chain recombines TRBV2 with TRBJ1-1, with D unclear. CDR3 length: 13 amino acids. V lost 8 bases and J lost 2, with 12 bases in between. Germline loops: CDR1 SNHLY, CDR2 FYNNEI.

The chain uses TRBV19 and TRBJ2-7; D possibly matches TRBD1 or TRBD2 (5 bases each). CDR1 is LNHDA and CDR2 is SQIVND in the germline V gene (reference sequence). Trimming took 3 bases from V and 6 from J, leaving 18 bases between them. This CDR3 contains 15 residues. The CDR3 region is CASSMFFGGRGEQYF. As DNA, the CDR3 is TGTGCCAGTAGTATGTTTTTTGGGGGACGAGGCGAGCAGTACTTC.

This clone was seen only a few times. V usage is TRBV19 and J usage is TRBJ2-3, with 8 bases lining up with TRBD2. Germline assignment: CDR1 LNHDA and CDR2 SQIVND (reference sequence). Trimming cost V 5 bases and J 4 bases; bases outside gene matches: 2. This CDR3 contains 13 residues. CDR3 in DNA: TGTGCCAGTAGTCCGGGAGGGCCAGATACGCAGTATTTT. This sequence encodes CASSPGGPDTQYF.

The CDR3 protein is CASSPYGPNTQYF. CDR3 DNA: TGTGCCAGCAGTCCGTACGGACCGAATACGCAGTATTTT. The rearrangement joins TRBV27 to TRBJ2-3; D uncertain. Germline CDR1 MNHEY, CDR2 SMNVEV (reference sequence). V was trimmed by 5 bases and J by 7 bases, leaving 13 bases between them. The CDR3 totals 13 residues.

In this sample, this clone turned up a few times. The rearrangement links TRBV19 to TRBJ1-1; D is unresolved. V lost 7 bases, J lost 8 bases, and 14 bases lay in between. The CDR3 extends over 12 amino acids. Germline values: CDR1 LNHDA, CDR2 SQIVND (reference sequence). The chain's CDR3 is CASTQGTPEAFF. The CDR3 DNA reads TGTGCCAGTACCCAAGGTACACCCGAAGCTTTCTTT.

This chain joins TRBV10-2 and TRBJ2-2; 9 bases are a match to TRBD2. There are 14 residues in the CDR3. Looked up from germline, CDR1 is WSHSY and CDR2 is SAAADI. The V and J ends lost 10 bases and 0 bases, in that order; junction bases with no gene match: 3. The CDR3 loop is CAIVAGANTGELFF. CDR3 sequence (DNA): TGCGCCATCGTAGCGGGGGCGAACACCGGGGAGCTGTTTTTT.

This clone was counted between two and nine times. This chain links TRBV1 with TRBJ2-7; TRBD2, as called in the table, went unchecked against the DNA. TRBV1 is a known pseudogene. This CDR3 is built from 17 residues. In DNA, the CDR3 is TGCACCAGCAGCCAAGATCGTCAGGCGGGAGGGCCCTACGAGCAGTACTTC. Its protein is CTSSQDRQAGGPYEQYF.

The genes are TRBV11-2 and TRBJ1-1; TRBD1 aligns across 7 bases. The CDR3 loop spans 14 amino acids. The trim removed 5 bases at V and 1 base at J, leaving 4 bases unmatched. The germline V gene has CDR1 SGHAT and CDR2 FQNNGV. The CDR3 sequence is CASSIGTENTEAFF. The CDR3 DNA reads TGTGCCAGCAGCATCGGGACAGAGAACACTGAAGCTTTCTTT. Full variable domain (missing parts from reference TRBV11-2 and TRBJ1-1): EAGVAQSPRYKIIEKRQSVAFWCNPISGHATLYWYQQILGQGPKLLIQFQNNGVVDDSQLPKDRFSAERLKGVDSTLKIQPAKLEDSAVYLCASSIGTENTEAFFGQGTRLTVV.

This sequence joins TRBV5-4 and TRBJ2-1; D perhaps matches TRBD2 (5 bases). The germline V and J ends were trimmed by 1 base and 7 bases, with 6 bases remaining between them. The germline CDR1 and CDR2 sequences are SGHNT and YYREEE (reference sequence). The CDR3 loop spans 12 amino acids. The CDR3 spells CASSLSGNEQFF. In nucleotides, the CDR3 is TGTGCCAGCAGCTTGAGCGGAAATGAGCAGTTCTTC.

This sequence joins TRBV6-5 and TRBJ2-1; TRBD1 agrees at 8 bases. The CDR3 is 15 amino acids. After removal of 6 bases from V and 3 bases from J, the junction contained 7 bases not matched to a gene. Germline V gives CDR1 MNHEY, CDR2 SVGAGI. CDR3 nucleotide sequence: TGTGCCAGCAGAGGGCAGGGGGCAGGCTACAATGAGCAGTTCTTC. It encodes CASRGQGAGYNEQFF.

The rearrangement uses TRBV7-2 and TRBJ2-1, with 12 positions matching TRBD2. The trim removed 2 bases at V and 3 bases at J, leaving 8 bases unmatched. CDR3 length: 18 residues. Germline values: CDR1 SGHTA, CDR2 FQGNSA. CDR3 bases: TGTGCCAGCAGCTTATCGGGGAGGACTAGCGGGAACTACAATGAGCAGTTCTTC. This codes for CASSLSGRTSGNYNEQFF.

The chain recombines TRBV28 with TRBJ2-7; TRBD2 matches at 8 bases. J gave up 1 base and V 5 bases, and 7 bases lay outside the gene matches. The CDR3 spans 15 residues. CDR1 and CDR2 (germline): MDHEN, SYDVKM. CDR3 protein: CASSPGGTRSYEQYF. In nucleotides, the CDR3 is TGTGCCAGCAGTCCGGGAGGGACTAGGTCCTACGAGCAGTACTTC.